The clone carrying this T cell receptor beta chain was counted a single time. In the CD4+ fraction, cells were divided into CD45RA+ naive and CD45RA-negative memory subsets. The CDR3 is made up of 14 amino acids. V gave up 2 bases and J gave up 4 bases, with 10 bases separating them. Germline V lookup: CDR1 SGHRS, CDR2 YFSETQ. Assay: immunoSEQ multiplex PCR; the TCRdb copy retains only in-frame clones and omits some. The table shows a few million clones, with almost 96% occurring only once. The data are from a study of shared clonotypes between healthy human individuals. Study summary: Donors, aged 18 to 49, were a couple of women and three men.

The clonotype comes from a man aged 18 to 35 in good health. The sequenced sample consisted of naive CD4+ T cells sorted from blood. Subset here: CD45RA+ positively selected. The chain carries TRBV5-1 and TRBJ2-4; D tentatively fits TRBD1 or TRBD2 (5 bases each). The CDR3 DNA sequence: TGCGCCAGCAGCTTAGGGGACCGGAAAAACATTCAGTACTTC. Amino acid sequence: CASSLGDRKNIQYF.